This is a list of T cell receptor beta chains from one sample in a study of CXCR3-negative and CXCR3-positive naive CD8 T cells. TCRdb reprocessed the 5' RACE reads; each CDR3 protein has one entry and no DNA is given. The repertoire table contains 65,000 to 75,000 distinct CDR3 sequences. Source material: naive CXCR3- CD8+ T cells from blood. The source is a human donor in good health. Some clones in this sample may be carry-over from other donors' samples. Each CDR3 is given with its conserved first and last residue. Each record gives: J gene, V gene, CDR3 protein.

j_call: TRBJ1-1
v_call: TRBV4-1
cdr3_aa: CASSPITGFDTEAFF

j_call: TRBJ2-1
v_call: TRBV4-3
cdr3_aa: CASSQVAATEQFF

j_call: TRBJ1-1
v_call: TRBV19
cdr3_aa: CATSLGGAEAFF

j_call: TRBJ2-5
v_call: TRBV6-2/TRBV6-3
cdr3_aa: CASSRLAEQETQYF

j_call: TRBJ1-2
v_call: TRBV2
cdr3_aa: CASSRTEGWDGYTF

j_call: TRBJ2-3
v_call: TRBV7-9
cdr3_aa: CASSPTSGVADTQYF

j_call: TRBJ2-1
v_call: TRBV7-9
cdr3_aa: CASSLTSYNEQFF

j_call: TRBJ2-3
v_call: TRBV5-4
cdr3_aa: CASSSGTEPTDTQYF

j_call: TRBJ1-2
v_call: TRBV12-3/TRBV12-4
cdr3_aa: CASLGLRELNPREDRGQGYGYTF

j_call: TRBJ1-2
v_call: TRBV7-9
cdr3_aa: CASSRQDYGYTF

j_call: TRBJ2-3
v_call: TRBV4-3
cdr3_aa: CASSQDPIRETDTQYF

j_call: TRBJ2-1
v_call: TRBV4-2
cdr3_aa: CASSQPNNEQFF

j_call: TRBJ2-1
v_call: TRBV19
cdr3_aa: CASSTPLAGDNEQFF

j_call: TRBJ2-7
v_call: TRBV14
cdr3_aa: CASSQEITTYEQYF

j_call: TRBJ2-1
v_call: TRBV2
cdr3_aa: CASSAGGTFDNEQFF

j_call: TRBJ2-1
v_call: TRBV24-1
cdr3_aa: CATRQGLDFSSYNEQFF

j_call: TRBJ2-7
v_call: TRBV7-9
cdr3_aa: CASSFIQNEQYF